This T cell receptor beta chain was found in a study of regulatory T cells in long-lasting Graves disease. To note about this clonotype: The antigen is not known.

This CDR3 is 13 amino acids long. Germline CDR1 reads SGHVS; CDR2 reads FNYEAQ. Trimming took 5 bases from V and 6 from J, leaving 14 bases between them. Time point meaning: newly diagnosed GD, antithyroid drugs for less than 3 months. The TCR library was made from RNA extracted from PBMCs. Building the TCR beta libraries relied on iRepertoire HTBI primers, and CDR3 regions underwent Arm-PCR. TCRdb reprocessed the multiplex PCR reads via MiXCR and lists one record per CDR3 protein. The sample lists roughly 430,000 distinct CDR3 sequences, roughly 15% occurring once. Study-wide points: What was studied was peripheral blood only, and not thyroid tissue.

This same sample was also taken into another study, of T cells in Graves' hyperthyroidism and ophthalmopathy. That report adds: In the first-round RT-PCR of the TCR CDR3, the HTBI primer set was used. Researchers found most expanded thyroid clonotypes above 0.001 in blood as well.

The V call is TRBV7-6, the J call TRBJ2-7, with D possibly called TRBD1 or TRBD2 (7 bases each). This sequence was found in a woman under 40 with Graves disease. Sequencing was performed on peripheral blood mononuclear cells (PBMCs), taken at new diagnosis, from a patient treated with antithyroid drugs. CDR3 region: CASSETGEGEQYF. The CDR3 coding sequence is TGTGCCAGCAGCGAAACAGGGGAGGGCGAGCAGTACTTC.